This record looks at one T cell receptor (beta chain) sequence and its context. The data derive from a study of blood T cell repertoires in COVID-19. In the study overall: From the United States, Italy and Spain came samples of acute and convalescent COVID-19. Sources were T cells, B-cell-depleted T cells, or PBMCs; the material itself was cDNA or gDNA.

The CDR3 sequence is 17 residues long. In the original processing: Reference gene primer amplification yielded estimated nucleated cell counts. Libraries were prepared by immunoSEQ multiplex PCR; TCRdb keeps only in-frame clonotypes and omits some of them. The D gene and trimming were derived from the DNA, and the V and J assignments and clone size from that table. The table lists about 62,000 clones, about nine tenths of them singletons, with 5.5% to 6.5% in the top ten. The sample taken for sequencing was peripheral blood. The gene calls are TRBV21-1 and TRBJ2-2; the table's TRBD1 call for D was not verified on the DNA. TRBV21-1 is a pseudogene. This sequence was found in a human donor in a cohort sampled during active COVID-19. The CDR3 spells CASSKRVRGTNTGELFF. The DNA for the CDR3 is TGTGCCAGCAGCAAGAGAGTCAGGGGTACGAACACCGGGGAGCTGTTTTTT.